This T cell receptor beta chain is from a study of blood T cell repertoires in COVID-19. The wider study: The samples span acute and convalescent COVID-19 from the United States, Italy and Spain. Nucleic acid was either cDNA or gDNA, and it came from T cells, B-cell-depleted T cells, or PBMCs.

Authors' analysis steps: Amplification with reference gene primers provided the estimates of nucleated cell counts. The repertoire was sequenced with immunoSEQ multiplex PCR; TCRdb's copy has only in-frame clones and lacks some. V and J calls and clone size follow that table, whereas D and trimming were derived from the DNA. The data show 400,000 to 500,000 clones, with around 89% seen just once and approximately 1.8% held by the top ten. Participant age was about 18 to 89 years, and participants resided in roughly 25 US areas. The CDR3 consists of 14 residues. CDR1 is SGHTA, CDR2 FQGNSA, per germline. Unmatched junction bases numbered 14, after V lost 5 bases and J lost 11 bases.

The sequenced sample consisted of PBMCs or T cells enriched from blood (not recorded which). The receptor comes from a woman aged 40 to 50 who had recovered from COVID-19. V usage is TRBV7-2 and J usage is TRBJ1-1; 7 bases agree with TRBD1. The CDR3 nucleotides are TGTGCCAGCAGCCTTACTTGGGACAGCCGAAATGCTTTCTTT. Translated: CASSLTWDSRNAFF.